This T cell receptor beta chain emerged from a study of control samples from healthy donors and cancer patients. The V end was cut by 7 bases, the J end by 10 bases, with 13 bases between. Germline V lookup: CDR1 MNHEY, CDR2 SVGAGI. There are 11 residues in the CDR3. Produced via immunoSEQ multiplex PCR; TCRdb's table is partial and in-frame only. The sample shows 95,000 to 150,000 clones, approximately 88% of them seen only once. This clone was detected only a few times. The chain links TRBV6-5 to TRBJ1-2; D might be TRBD1 (6 bases). Sequenced input: blood. The source is a man between 45 and 60 years old in good health. The CDR3 coding sequence is TGTGCCAGCATTCAGGGGACCTTCTACACCTTC. Translated: CASIQGTFYTF.